This TCR beta chain emerged from a study of T-cell memory formation after mild COVID-19 (dated by TCRdb to about 2021). The study in broad terms: TCR sequence clusters from the two donors were largely donor specific. In a couple of donors, T-cell clones that expanded and contracted after mild COVID-19 were followed by sequencing TCRalpha and TCRbeta repertoires longitudinally. Two young, previously healthy adult volunteers, one female and one male, were included in the cohort.

The run used an Illumina NovaSeq 6000. Using 5'RACE with constant-segment primers, TCRalpha and TCRbeta cDNA libraries were constructed, with sample barcodes and unique molecular identifiers added in the process. Trizol reagent was used to extract RNA from every sample. The libraries were amplified in two PCR steps, and the second step added a second sample barcode and Illumina TruSeq adapters. Sequencing of libraries was performed on an Illumina NovaSeq with 2 x 150 bp paired-end reads. As for how the authors treated the data: Demultiplexing of reads and collapsing into UMI-guided consensus sequences were performed with migec v1.2.7. Using mixcr v2.1.11, the UMI consensuses were aligned to TRA and TRB V and J templates and assembled into clonotypes. Expanded or contracted clonotypes were those called significant by both edgeR and NoisET, with noise models trained on biological replicates. For edgeR calls, the cutoffs were a false discovery rate-adjusted p below 0.01 and a log2 fold-change threshold of 1. PCA with hierarchical clustering of max-normalized trajectories of the 1000 most abundant clonotypes was used as exploratory dynamics analysis. Each responding clone was given a CD4 or CD8 phenotype based on the CD4+ and CD8+ repertoires, which had been sequenced separately. The public reads were quality trimmed at Q25 with fastp and then assembled into clones with MiXCR by TCRdb, keeping productive beta chains. Entries are consolidated by CDR3 protein sequence, retaining the most common genes and DNA. The authors' filters were not applied to this entry. The sample contains 400,000 or so distinct CDR3 sequences, under 25% of them found a single time. Under 15% of the sample is held by the ten biggest clonotypes.

Points on this clonotype: Its antigen is still unknown. Base-call qualities are not available, and no considerably larger clone is one nucleotide away.

PBMCs were isolated by Ficoll-Paque density gradient centrifugation. V ends up 5 bases short and J 3 bases short, with an unmatched junction base count of 5. The germline V gene gives CDR1 as SGHAT and CDR2 as FQNNGV. The CDR3, cysteine through phenylalanine, is 15 amino acids long. Only the CDR3 DNA is retained, 45 bases long and in frame from the first base. Overall results and qualifications from the work: Contracting CD4+ clones appeared mostly in the CM and EM memory subsets, whereas CD8+ clones were enriched in EMRA. The study covered only a couple of mild cases, and larger cohorts including severe cases with pre-infection samples were considered necessary. Some responding clones were detected in pre-infection memory, suggesting pre-existing cross-reactive memory T cells joined the SARS-CoV-2 response. Clones that contracted from day 15 to 85 showed balanced CD4/CD8 phenotypes, whereas a second wave of clones that expanded from day 15 to 37 leaned towards CD4+. SARS-CoV-2 specificity was not confirmed for the second-wave clones peaking on day 37.

Material for sequencing was PBMCs or a T cell subset sorted from them (not recorded which). This sequence uses TRBV11-2 and TRBJ2-7; 12 bases in the middle match TRBD2. This TCR came from an adult woman who had mild COVID-19 (a few samples of this study predate the infection). The sample titles of this study are shuffled in the database, so cell type and time point are left out; the donor was told from shared clones. The CDR3 corresponds to CASSPWTSGNYEQYF. The DNA reads as follows: TGTGCCAGCAGCCCCTGGACTAGCGGGAACTACGAGCAGTACTTC.